This T cell receptor beta chain was captured by sequencing in a study of vaccination effects on CD4 cells after COVID-19. V shed 5 bases and J shed 1 base, with 8 bases lying between them. CDR3 size: 13 residues. The germline gives CDR1 MGHDK, CDR2 SYGVNS. Details on this clone: Its cognate antigen is unknown.

Clones were read by immunoSEQ multiplex PCR, and TCRdb kept only the in-frame ones, dropping some. The table lists about 79,000 clones, approximately 74% of them singletons. Notes on the study in general: The vaccine-induced clones of healthy vaccinees included only 1 of 255 that cross-reacted with common cold coronaviruses.

After expansion with viral peptide pools in the ViraFEST assay, antigen-specific CD4+ T cells were sequenced. Once cultured for around 11 days, the cells underwent separation to obtain CD4+ T cells. Nucleocapsid antibodies stayed negative before and after vaccination, showing no earlier SARS-CoV-2 infection. Wells containing over 1.5 million PBMC each were cultured with around 10 IU/ml IL-2 and approximately 10 ug/ml peptides. The material sequenced was CD4+ T cells from PBMCs cultured with HCoV-229E spike peptides, taken before COVID-19 vaccination. The receptor comes from a human donor who received a COVID-19 vaccine. The chain uses TRBV25-1 and TRBJ1-1; D is ambiguous. CDR3 sequence: CASSSDENTEAFF. In DNA, the CDR3 is TGTGCCAGCAGTTCAGACGAGAACACTGAAGCTTTCTTT.